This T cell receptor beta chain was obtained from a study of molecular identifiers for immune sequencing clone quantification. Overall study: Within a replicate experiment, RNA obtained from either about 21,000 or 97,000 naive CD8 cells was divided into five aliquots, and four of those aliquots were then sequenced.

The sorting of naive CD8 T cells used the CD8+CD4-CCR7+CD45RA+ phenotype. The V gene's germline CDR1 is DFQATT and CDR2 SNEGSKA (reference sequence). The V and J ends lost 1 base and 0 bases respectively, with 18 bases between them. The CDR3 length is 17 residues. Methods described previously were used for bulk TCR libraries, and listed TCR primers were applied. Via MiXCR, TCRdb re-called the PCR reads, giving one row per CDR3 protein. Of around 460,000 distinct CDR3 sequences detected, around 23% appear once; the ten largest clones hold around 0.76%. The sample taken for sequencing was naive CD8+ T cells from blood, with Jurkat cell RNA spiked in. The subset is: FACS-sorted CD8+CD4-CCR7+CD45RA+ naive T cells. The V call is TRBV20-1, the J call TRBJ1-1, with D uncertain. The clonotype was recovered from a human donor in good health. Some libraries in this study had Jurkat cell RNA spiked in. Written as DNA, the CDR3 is TGCAGTGCTAGAGCGGCTGCACCGACGGGGTTGAACACTGAAGCTTTCTTT. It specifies CSARAAAPTGLNTEAFF.